This passage covers 14 T cell receptor beta chains from one sample sequenced in a study of T cell responses to AZD1222 COVID-19 vaccine. The protocol was immunoSEQ multiplex PCR, while the TCRdb copy is restricted to in-frame clones and leaves out a portion. The sample carries approximately 180,000 clones, more than 75% recorded once. The material sequenced was peripheral blood, taken 28 days after the second AZD1222 dose. These receptors all come from an adult who received the AZD1222 COVID-19 vaccine.

This clone was found once. The chain recombines TRBV18 with TRBJ1-6; D is unresolved. The CDR3 has 16 amino acids. From germline, CDR1 is KGHSH and CDR2 LQKENI. V gave up 6 bases and J gave up 0 bases, with 12 bases separating them. The CDR3 loop reads CASSPAQSSYNSPLHF. In nucleotides, the CDR3 is TGTGCCAGCTCCCCAGCCCAGAGCTCCTATAATTCACCCCTCCACTTT.

This chain links TRBV27 with TRBJ1-1; D unresolved. Per the germline V gene, CDR1 is MNHEY and CDR2 is SMNVEV (reference sequence). The CDR3 totals 14 residues. V was pared by 3 bases and J by 0 bases, with 8 bases between. The CDR3 DNA sequence: TGTGCCAGCAGTTTTGGTGGCGTGAACACTGAAGCTTTCTTT. This codes for CASSFGGVNTEAFF.

The J gene is TRBJ2-3, the V gene TRBV9; the match to TRBD2 covers 9 bases. After removal of 4 bases from V and 3 bases from J, the junction contained 9 bases not matched to a gene. Germline loops: CDR1 SGDLS, CDR2 YYNGEE. This CDR3 has 16 residues. The CDR3 protein is CASSRGKAGGTDTQYF. The DNA of the CDR3 is TGTGCCAGCAGCCGGGGGAAGGCGGGAGGGACAGATACGCAGTATTTT.

This chain uses TRBV9 with TRBJ2-3, with no clear D. Looked up from germline, CDR1 is SGDLS and CDR2 is YYNGEE. This CDR3 contains 16 residues. Trimming removed 4 bases from V and 1 base from J, with 16 bases in between. The DNA for the CDR3 is TGTGCCAGCAGCCCGAGTGGTGCGCCTGGCACAGATACGCAGTATTTT. Translated: CASSPSGAPGTDTQYF.

About this clone itself: Compared with germline, one end of the junction differs, possibly owing to a read error. The V call is TRBV4-1, the J call TRBJ2-3, with 7 bases lining up with TRBD1. The CDR3 sequence is 15 residues long. Germline CDR1 reads MGHRA; CDR2 reads YSYEKL. The DNA for the CDR3 is TGCGCCAGCAGTCAAGGGGGCAGGGGCACAGATACGCAGTATTTT. This sequence encodes CASSQGGRGTDTQYF.

J is TRBJ2-5 and V is TRBV5-4, with D tentatively TRBD1 or TRBD2 (5 bases each). Trimming took 4 bases from V and 5 from J, leaving 18 bases between them. CDR1 is SGHNT, CDR2 YYREEE, per germline (reference sequence). The CDR3 is made up of 15 amino acids. Here the CDR3 reads CASSMDTYPGETQYF. The CDR3 DNA follows: TGTGCCAGCAGCATGGACACTTATCCGGGGGAGACCCAGTACTTC.

The V gene is TRBV19, the J gene TRBJ2-7; 9 bases fit TRBD1. The germline gives CDR1 LNHDA, CDR2 SQIVND (reference sequence). With 4 bases clipped from V and 0 bases from J, the junction kept 1 base outside the gene matches. The CDR3 is 14 amino acids. Here the CDR3 reads CASSRGQGSYEQYF. CDR3 nucleotides: TGTGCCAGTAGTAGGGGACAGGGCTCCTACGAGCAGTACTTC.

The V and J genes are TRBV7-2 and TRBJ2-5; D is possibly TRBD1 or TRBD2 (7 bases each). The germline CDR1 and CDR2 sequences are SGHTA and FQGNSA. Trimming removed 5 bases at V and 5 bases at J, with 12 bases between. This CDR3 has 13 residues. CDR3 DNA sequence: TGTGCCAGCAGCACCCAGGGGGGGGAGACCCAGTACTTC. Translated: CASSTQGGETQYF.

The chain uses TRBV28 and TRBJ2-6; TRBD1 is a possible D gene (6 bases). This CDR3 is 15 amino acids long. Deletions cut 6 bases from V and 2 bases from J, with 11 bases between. The V gene's germline CDR1 is MDHEN and CDR2 SYDVKM. The CDR3 DNA is TGTGCCAGCAGGCCAACAGGGACTGGGGCCAACGTCCTGACTTTC. Encoded protein: CASRPTGTGANVLTF.

The chain employs TRBV7-3 and TRBJ2-1, with TRBD2 matching 14 bases. V was clipped by 5 bases and J by 1 base; unmatched bases: 1. Per germline, CDR1 SGHTA and CDR2 FQGTGA. The CDR3 sequence is 16 residues long. The DNA for the CDR3 is TGTGCCAGCAGCCGGACTAGCGGGAGGTCCTACAATGAGCAGTTCTTC. Amino acid sequence: CASSRTSGRSYNEQFF.

This clone was recorded once. The rearrangement links TRBV5-8 to TRBJ1-1; no definite D call. This CDR3 spans 15 amino acids. The V end was cut by 4 bases, the J end by 4 bases, with 17 bases between. Per germline, CDR1 SGHTS and CDR2 YDEGEE. The CDR3 protein is CASSPLATPSTEAFF. Written as DNA, the CDR3 is TGTGCCAGCAGCCCTCTCGCGACCCCGAGCACTGAAGCTTTCTTT.

This clone was found a few times. V gene TRBV11-2 combines with J gene TRBJ1-4; D is ambiguous. Germline loops: CDR1 SGHAT, CDR2 FQNNGV. Trimming removed 5 bases at V and 8 bases at J, with 21 bases between. This CDR3 is 16 amino acids long. This CDR3 reads CASSPPTQALGEKLFF. As DNA, the CDR3 is TGTGCCAGCAGCCCCCCGACGCAGGCGTTGGGGGAAAAACTGTTTTTT.

The V call is TRBV29-1, the J call TRBJ2-5; 7 nucleotides line up with TRBD2. The CDR3 totals 12 residues. After removal of 4 bases from V and 2 bases from J, the junction contained 1 base not matched to a gene. CDR1 SQVTM and CDR2 ANQGSEA come from the germline V gene. The CDR3 here is CSVGSGQETQYF. The CDR3 DNA reads as TGCAGCGTTGGTAGCGGGCAAGAGACCCAGTACTTC.

The CDR3 bases are TGTGCCAGCAGCTTAGAAGGCCAGGGGCAGGAGCCCCAGCATTTT. This gives the protein CASSLEGQGQEPQHF. The chain links TRBV7-9 to TRBJ1-5, with D maybe TRBD1 (6 bases). CDR3 length equals 15 residues. The V gene's germline CDR1 is SEHNR and CDR2 FQNEAQ (reference sequence). The V end lost 1 base, the J end lost 8 bases, and 15 bases lay between the germline ends. Drawing the rest from reference TRBV7-9 and TRBJ1-5, the complete variable domain is DTGVSQNPRHKITKRGQNVTFRCDPISEHNRLYWYRQTLGQGPEFLTYFQNEAQLEKSRLLSDRFSAERPKGSFSTLEIQRTEQGDSAMYLCASSLEGQGQEPQHFGDGTRLSIL.